This is a list of T cell receptor beta chains from one sample in a study of cytomegalovirus exposure and HLA in healthy donors. Clones were sequenced by immunoSEQ multiplex PCR, and TCRdb holds only the in-frame ones, with some missing. This table holds around 140,000 clones, around 78% found once. Input material: PBMCs. Receptor source: a woman aged 18-29 years in good health and CMV-seropositive. CDR3s include the opening cysteine and the closing phenylalanine or tryptophan. D genes are given only for firm matches. Not all rows give a size; the values are once, few, many and, for expanded clones, a class.

j_call	clone_size	v_call	d_call	cdr3_nt	cdr3_aa
TRBJ2-5	NA	TRBV14	NA	TGTGCCAGCAGGGCAATGTCGGGAGAGACCCAGTACTTC	CASRAMSGETQYF
TRBJ1-2	few	TRBV19	NA	TGTGCCAGTAGTATGGCAGGGAGGGATGGCTACACCTTC	CASSMAGRDGYTF
TRBJ1-2	NA	TRBV2	NA	TGTGCCAGCGAGTTGGGAGGGAGCGGCTACACCTTC	CASELGGSGYTF
TRBJ2-1	NA	TRBV10-3	TRBD2	TGTGCCATCAGTGAGACAGTCAGTGTAGCGGGGGGCTACAATGAGCAGTTCTTC	CAISETVSVAGGYNEQFF
TRBJ2-7	NA	TRBV30	TRBD1	TGTGCCTGGAGCGGCGTTACGGGACAGGGGTACGAGCAGTACTTC	CAWSGVTGQGYEQYF
TRBJ2-3	NA	TRBV6-5	TRBD2	TGTGCCAGCAACCTACTAGCGGGGGACGCAGATACGCAGTATTTT	CASNLLAGDADTQYF
TRBJ2-5	once	TRBV7-6	TRBD1	TGTGCCAGCAGCTGGGGGACAGGGACGGAGACCCAGTACTTC	CASSWGTGTETQYF
TRBJ1-1	NA	TRBV4-1	NA	TGCGCCAGCAGCCAAGACCCCACGGGGAACACTGAAGCTTTCTTT	CASSQDPTGNTEAFF
TRBJ2-7	few	TRBV6-1	NA	TGTGCCAGCAGTGAGAGGACAGCCTACGAGCAGTACTTC	CASSERTAYEQYF
TRBJ2-3	NA	TRBV20-1	NA	TGCAGTGCTCGGGACTCCCCTACGCAGTATTTT	CSARDSPTQYF
TRBJ2-2	NA	TRBV30	NA	TGTGCCTGGAGCGTAGCTAACACCGGGGAGCTGTTTTTT	CAWSVANTGELFF
TRBJ1-2	NA	TRBV7-9	TRBD1	TGTGCCAGCAGCTTAGGGGGGACAGGGGCCTCAAAGGGCTACACCTTC	CASSLGGTGASKGYTF
TRBJ2-1	once	TRBV30	NA	TGTGCCTGGAGGAGGGGAGGCACCAATGAGCAGTTCTTC	CAWRRGGTNEQFF
TRBJ2-7	NA	TRBV6-5	TRBD1	TGTGCCAGCAATCCGGGACAGGGGGGGCACGAGCAGTACTTC	CASNPGQGGHEQYF
TRBJ1-2	NA	TRBV15	NA	TGTGCCACCAGCAGAGTCTATAACTATGGCTACACCTTC	CATSRVYNYGYTF
TRBJ1-1	NA	TRBV6-5	TRBD1	TGTGCCAGCAGGCTATCGGACAGGGCACCTGAAGCTTTCTTT	CASRLSDRAPEAFF
TRBJ2-5	few	TRBV10-1	TRBD2	TGCGCCAGCAGTGACGGGGGGGTAGGAGAGACCCAGTACTTC	CASSDGGVGETQYF
TRBJ2-1	NA	TRBV29-1	TRBD1	TGCAGCGTTCGGGACAGGTTGGTTGAGCAGTTCTTC	CSVRDRLVEQFF
TRBJ1-1	NA	TRBV7-9	NA	TGTGCCAGCAGCTTAGGGCGGGGCCAGGCCAGGATGGAAGCTTTCTTT	CASSLGRGQARMEAFF
TRBJ1-1	NA	TRBV11-2	TRBD1	TGTGCCAGCAGGTCGGACAGGGGGTCTACTGAAGCTTTCTTT	CASRSDRGSTEAFF
TRBJ2-3	NA	TRBV6-4	TRBD2	TGTGCCAGCAGTGACATGGGGGGGACAGATACGCAGTATTTT	CASSDMGGTDTQYF
TRBJ1-2	NA	TRBV19	NA	TGTGCCAGTAGCACCGGGTCCAACTATGGCTACACCTTC	CASSTGSNYGYTF
TRBJ1-5	few	TRBV28	TRBD1	TGTGCCAGCAGAATTGACAGGGGGGCAAATCAGCCCCAGCATTTT	CASRIDRGANQPQHF
TRBJ1-4	few	TRBV2	TRBD1	TGTGCCAGCAGGGAAGGGACAGCTTTAAGAGAAAAACTGTTTTTT	CASREGTALREKLFF
TRBJ2-7	NA	TRBV6-1	NA	TGTGCCAGCAGTGAAGCGGTAGCCATGGGAGTAGGAACCTACGAGCAGTACTTC	CASSEAVAMGVGTYEQYF
TRBJ1-2	NA	TRBV19	TRBD1	TGTGCCAGTATCCGGGACAGGGACCATGGCTACACCTTC	CASIRDRDHGYTF
TRBJ2-3	NA	TRBV7-2	TRBD2	TGTGCCAGCAGAATAGCGGGGGGCACAGATACACAGTATTTT	CASRIAGGTDTQYF
TRBJ1-2	NA	TRBV28	TRBD1	TGTGCCAGCAGTTTCTCCACCCGGACAGGAATCTATGGCTACACCTTC	CASSFSTRTGIYGYTF
TRBJ1-2	NA	TRBV10-2	NA	TGCGCCAGCAGTGAGACAGGCCCATCCTATGGCTACACCTTC	CASSETGPSYGYTF
TRBJ1-1	NA	TRBV28	TRBD1	TGTGCCAGCAGTTTACCAGGGGGCGCGGGGAACACTGAAGCTTTCTTT	CASSLPGGAGNTEAFF
TRBJ2-1	once	TRBV7-9	TRBD2	TGTGCCAGCAGCCCCAGACTAGCGGGGGTTTTTGAGCAGTTCTTC	CASSPRLAGVFEQFF
TRBJ2-5	once	TRBV5-4	TRBD2	TGTGCCAGCAGCAAAGCCGGACTAGCGGCCGAGACCCAGTACTTC	CASSKAGLAAETQYF
TRBJ2-3	NA	TRBV5-4	TRBD2	TGTGCCAGCAGCGGCGGGACTAGAAGCACAGATACGCAGTATTTT	CASSGGTRSTDTQYF
TRBJ2-3	once	TRBV13	TRBD2	TGTGCCAGCAGCCGAGCGGGACTGATCACAGATACGCAGTATTTT	CASSRAGLITDTQYF
TRBJ2-7	NA	TRBV6-6	TRBD2	TGTGCCAGCAGTTACGGACTAGCGGGGGGCTACGAGCAGTACTTC	CASSYGLAGGYEQYF
TRBJ1-2	NA	TRBV5-6	NA	TGTGCCAGCAGCTTAAGTCTAGTGTCAGGGGACCACACCTTC	CASSLSLVSGDHTF
TRBJ1-1	NA	TRBV2	NA	TGTGCCAGCAGAATAAGACGGGAGAACACTGAAGCTTTCTTT	CASRIRRENTEAFF
TRBJ1-1	NA	TRBV19	TRBD1	TGTGCCAGTAGTATTGTAGGGGGCGCTGGGATGAACACTGAAGCTTTCTTT	CASSIVGGAGMNTEAFF
TRBJ1-6	NA	TRBV21-1	NA	TGTGCCAGCAGCAAAGGGTACCAGGGCGGTTCACCCCTCCACTTT	CASSKGYQGGSPLHF
TRBJ1-1	NA	TRBV6-1	TRBD1	TGTGCCAGCAGTAAACAGGGGGTGGACACTGAAGCTTTCTTT	CASSKQGVDTEAFF
TRBJ1-2	NA	TRBV11-2	NA	TGTGCCAGCAGCTTAGATCATGGACTGCCCTATGGCTACACCTTC	CASSLDHGLPYGYTF
TRBJ1-3	NA	TRBV30	TRBD1	TGTGCCTGGAGTTTCCGGACAGGGCGGAACACCATATATTTT	CAWSFRTGRNTIYF
TRBJ2-7	NA	TRBV4-1	TRBD2	TGCGCCAGCAGCCCCCGGACTAGCGGGGGTACCTACGAGCAGTACTTC	CASSPRTSGGTYEQYF
TRBJ1-6	NA	TRBV4-1	NA	TGCGCCAGCAGCCAAGATGGGGGGGGAAAAAATTCACCCCTCCACTTT	CASSQDGGGKNSPLHF
TRBJ2-7	NA	TRBV6-1	TRBD2	TGTGCCAGCAGCGGGGTAGCGGGCTACGAGCAGTACTTC	CASSGVAGYEQYF
TRBJ1-6	NA	TRBV4-1	TRBD1	TGCGCCAGCAGCCGCGGACAGGGGAATTCACCCCTCCACTTT	CASSRGQGNSPLHF
TRBJ2-7	NA	TRBV27	NA	TGTGCCAGCAGTTTGGGAGAAACCTACGAGCAGTACTTC	CASSLGETYEQYF
TRBJ2-2	NA	TRBV5-1	NA	TGCGCCAGCAGCTTTAGACTAGACACCGGGGAGCTGTTTTTT	CASSFRLDTGELFF
TRBJ1-1	few	TRBV18	NA	TGTGCCAGCTCACCGACAGGGAACACTGAAGCTTTCTTT	CASSPTGNTEAFF
TRBJ1-2	NA	TRBV7-2	NA	TGTGCCAGCAGCGGTCTGAACAGGGCCTATGGCTACACCTTC	CASSGLNRAYGYTF
TRBJ1-2	NA	TRBV19	NA	TGTGCCAGTAGATTTACAGAAAACTATGGCTACACCTTC	CASRFTENYGYTF
TRBJ1-1	NA	TRBV4-3	TRBD1	TGCGCCAGCAGCCGAATTGACAGGGGGGGGGACACTGAAGCTTTCTTT	CASSRIDRGGDTEAFF
TRBJ1-5	NA	TRBV19	TRBD1	TGTGCCAGTAGTATCGGGACAGCCTTCACCCAGCCCCAGCATTTT	CASSIGTAFTQPQHF
TRBJ1-2	NA	TRBV6-1	TRBD1	TGTGCCAGCAGTGATCAGGGGGGCTTCGGCTACACCTTC	CASSDQGGFGYTF
TRBJ2-7	few	TRBV7-9	NA	TGTGCCAGCAGCTTAGCGCTGGGCAGCTCCCAGGAGCAGTACTTC	CASSLALGSSQEQYF
TRBJ2-2	few	TRBV5-1	NA	TGCGCCAGCAGCTTGGGTGAGGGTCGCACCGGGGAGCTGTTTTTT	CASSLGEGRTGELFF
TRBJ2-3	NA	TRBV6-5	NA	TGTGCCAGCAGTTACGATGGGGCGGTCACAGATACGCAGTATTTT	CASSYDGAVTDTQYF